These 18 T cell receptor beta chains were sequenced from one sample in a study of OX40 agonist ivuxolimab in advanced cancers. The protocol was immunoSEQ multiplex PCR, while the TCRdb copy is restricted to in-frame clones and leaves out a portion. The sample has about 100,000 clones, approximately 91% seen once. Sequencing was performed on CD4+ or CD8+ T cells sorted from blood, taken in a trial of the OX40 agonist ivuxolimab. Every receptor here comes from an adult with an advanced solid tumor such as melanoma, head and neck, liver or kidney cancer.

CDR3 protein: CASSLVVSGANVLTF. CDR3 coding DNA: TGTGCCAGCAGCTTAGTCGTCTCTGGGGCCAACGTCCTGACTTTC. The genes are TRBV7-2 and TRBJ2-6; D is uncertain. V was cut by 1 base and J by 0 bases, with 4 bases left in between. The CDR3 length is 15 residues. Germline CDR1 and CDR2: SGHTA and FQGNSA.

V usage is TRBV27 and J usage is TRBJ2-5, with 9 bases that match TRBD1. Germline V CDR1 and CDR2: MNHEY, SMNVEV (reference sequence). The CDR3 runs 14 residues. V lost 5 bases to trimming and J lost 6 bases; unmatched junction nucleotides: 7. CDR3 in amino acids: CASSPGTGSQTQYF. Here the CDR3 DNA reads TGTGCCAGCAGTCCCGGGACAGGGAGCCAGACCCAGTACTTC.

CDR3 sequence (DNA): TGTGCCAGCAGCCTGGGGCCACCCTCAACTAATGAAAAACTGTTTTTT. Its translation: CASSLGPPSTNEKLFF. The chain joins TRBV7-2 to TRBJ1-4, with D perhaps TRBD1 (5 bases). CDR1 SGHTA and CDR2 FQGNSA come from the germline V gene. The CDR3 extends over 16 amino acids. V lost 5 bases to trimming and J lost 0 bases, with 13 bases between them. Complete variable domain (other parts from reference TRBV7-2 and TRBJ1-4): GAGVSQSPSNKVTEKGKDVELRCDPISGHTALYWYRQSLGQGLEFLIYFQGNSAPDKSGLPSDRFSAERTGGSVSTLTIQRTQQEDSAVYLCASSLGPPSTNEKLFFGSGTQLSVL.

Written as DNA, the CDR3 is TGTGCCAGCAGTTTCGGGGGGCTCGGCGAGCAGTACTTC. As protein: CASSFGGLGEQYF. V usage is TRBV27 and J usage is TRBJ2-7, with D possibly being TRBD2 (7 bases). V shed 3 bases and J shed 6 bases, with 12 bases lying between them. The CDR3 runs 13 residues. Germline-derived CDR1 and CDR2 are MNHEY and SMNVEV (reference sequence).

The chain employs TRBV2 and TRBJ2-5, with 7 bases fitting TRBD1. CDR1 is SNHLY, CDR2 FYNNEI, per germline. V shed 2 bases, J shed 2 bases, and the junction held 2 bases outside the gene matches. This CDR3 contains 14 residues. CDR3 in amino acids: CASSERRGQETQYF. The CDR3 DNA is TGTGCCAGCAGTGAACGCAGGGGGCAAGAGACCCAGTACTTC. The whole variable domain, filled in from reference TRBV2 and TRBJ2-5, reads EPEVTQTPSHQVTQMGQEVILRCVPISNHLYFYWYRQILGQKVEFLVSFYNNEISEKSEIFDDQFSVERPDGSNFTLKIRSTKLEDSAMYFCASSERRGQETQYFGPGTRLLVL.

The chain joins TRBV5-1 to TRBJ2-3; TRBD1 agrees at 7 bases. The germline CDR1 and CDR2 sequences are SGHRS and YFSETQ. This CDR3 is 14 amino acids long. J gave up 2 bases and V 6 bases, and 6 bases lay outside the gene matches. The CDR3 sequence is CASTPGQNTDTQYF. The CDR3 DNA is TGCGCCAGCACCCCGGGACAGAACACAGATACGCAGTATTTT.

The chain carries TRBV18 and TRBJ2-5, with a possible D match to TRBD1 (6 bases). The CDR3 spans 13 residues. The germline gives CDR1 KGHSH, CDR2 LQKENI. Trimming removed 7 bases from V and 1 base from J, with 10 bases in between. CDR3 nucleotides: TGTGCCAGCTGCGGACAGACCCAAGAGACCCAGTACTTC. Its protein product is CASCGQTQETQYF.

V gene TRBV4-2 combines with J gene TRBJ1-6; D uncertain. CDR3 size: 18 residues. Germline V CDR1 and CDR2: LGHNA, YNFKEQ. The germline V and J ends were trimmed by 0 bases and 1 base, with 13 bases remaining between them. The CDR3 loop reads CASSQEVRVGSYNSPLHF. The CDR3 DNA is TGTGCCAGCAGCCAAGAGGTCCGGGTAGGATCCTATAATTCACCCCTCCACTTT.

Regarding this clone: Additional DNA sequences in this sample encode the identical CDR3. This chain links TRBV5-1 with TRBJ2-3, with TRBD2 as a possible D gene (6 bases). V lost 0 bases and J lost 4, with 6 bases in between. CDR1 is SGHRS and CDR2 is YFSETQ in the germline V gene. The CDR3 covers 13 residues. CDR3 nucleotides: TGCGCCAGCAGCTTGGCGGGGGCAGATACGCAGTATTTT. It yields the protein CASSLAGADTQYF.

The chain links TRBV18 to TRBJ2-5; no reliable D call. Germline V CDR1 and CDR2: KGHSH, LQKENI. V was pared by 6 bases and J by 1 base, with 9 bases between. The CDR3 has 13 amino acids. The CDR3 sequence is CASSSGFQETQYF. Written as DNA, the CDR3 is TGTGCCAGCTCTTCAGGATTCCAAGAGACCCAGTACTTC.

This chain uses TRBV28 with TRBJ2-5, with 12 positions matching TRBD2. The germline V gene has CDR1 MDHEN and CDR2 SYDVKM. Losses at the gene ends were 4 bases for V and 2 bases for J; bases not matched to a gene: 5. The CDR3 runs to 16 residues. The CDR3 nucleotides are TGTGCCAGCAGTTCTGGACTAGCGGGGTATCAAGAGACCCAGTACTTC. Protein product: CASSSGLAGYQETQYF. Filled out from reference TRBV28 and TRBJ2-5, the complete variable domain reads DVKVTQSSRYLVKRTGEKVFLECVQDMDHENMFWYRQDPGLGLRLIYFSYDVKMKEKGDIPEGYSVSREKKERFSLILESASTNQTSMYLCASSSGLAGYQETQYFGPGTRLLVL.

The chain joins TRBV7-6 to TRBJ1-5, with 11 bases fitting TRBD1. Germline CDR1 and CDR2: SGHVS and FNYEAQ. Unmatched junction bases numbered 2, after V lost 5 bases and J lost 5 bases. This CDR3 contains 14 residues. The CDR3 is CASSPGQGDQPQHF. Here the CDR3 DNA reads TGTGCCAGCAGCCCGGGACAGGGGGATCAGCCCCAGCATTTT.

CDR3 in amino acids: CASSPLAVKNIQYF. For the CDR3, the DNA is TGTGCCAGCAGCCCTCTAGCGGTCAAAAACATTCAGTACTTC. V is TRBV7-2 and J is TRBJ2-4; 7 nucleotides match TRBD2. Germline CDR1 reads SGHTA; CDR2 reads FQGNSA. The CDR3 runs to 14 residues. After removal of 5 bases from V and 3 bases from J, the junction contained 4 bases not matched to a gene.

This clone was seen more than once but under ten times. The rearrangement joins TRBV29-1 to TRBJ1-1; the D is unclear. The germline CDR1 and CDR2 sequences are SQVTM and ANQGSEA. The V gene lost 7 bases and the J gene lost 4 bases, with 10 bases spanning the gap. The CDR3 is made up of 11 amino acids. In DNA form, the CDR3 reads TGCAGCGCCGGACCGTTCACTGAAGCTTTCTTT. Amino acid sequence: CSAGPFTEAFF.

The chain couples TRBV18 to TRBJ2-1; a weak D match, TRBD1 (5 bases). The V gene lost 0 bases and the J gene lost 9 bases, with 15 bases spanning the gap. CDR3 length equals 15 residues. Germline V gene sequence: CDR1 KGHSH, CDR2 LQKENI. CDR3 loop: CASSPPPRVKGEQFF. CDR3 DNA sequence: TGTGCCAGCTCACCACCGCCCAGGGTGAAGGGTGAGCAGTTCTTC. Together with reference TRBV18 and TRBJ2-1, the CDR3 gives the full variable domain: NAGVMQNPRHLVRRRGQEARLRCSPMKGHSHVYWYRQLPEEGLKFMVYLQKENIIDESGMPKERFSAEFPKEGPSILRIQQVVRGDSAAYFCASSPPPRVKGEQFFGPGTRLTVL.

A single count supports this clone. The chain uses TRBV5-8 and TRBJ1-3; 9 nucleotides match TRBD1. V shed 5 bases and J 3 bases; nucleotides not matched to a gene: 9. CDR3 length: 16 amino acids. The germline V gene encodes CDR1 SGHTS and CDR2 YDEGEE. The CDR3, as DNA: TGTGCCAGCAGACAGGAACAGGGGGCGCGTGGAAACACCATATATTTT. This sequence encodes CASRQEQGARGNTIYF.

This clone came up once. The chain carries TRBV5-1 and TRBJ1-3; 8 bases fit TRBD1. V lost 7 bases to trimming and J lost 2 bases; unmatched junction nucleotides: 11. CDR1 SGHRS and CDR2 YFSETQ come from the germline V gene. The CDR3 spans 16 residues. The CDR3 loop reads CASHPDRGITGNTIYF. The CDR3 region has the DNA TGCGCCAGCCACCCCGACAGGGGTATTACTGGAAACACCATATATTTT.

The chain links TRBV1 to TRBJ2-6; TRBD2 is taken as the D call from the table, unchecked against the DNA. TRBV1 is assigned pseudogene status. The CDR3 consists of 17 residues. CDR3 loop: CTSRGVRLCTKANVLTF. The CDR3, as DNA: TGCACCAGCAGGGGAGTACGTTTGTGCACAAAGGCCAACGTCCTGACTTTC.